One and the same sample provided the 20 T cell receptor beta chains below, sequenced in a study of identical twins. Each CDR3 protein gets one entry after TCRdb re-called the 5' RACE reads with MiXCR. This sample yields about 240,000 distinct CDR3 sequences, of which 7% to 8.5% are seen a single time; around 5% belongs to the top ten. The same data also contributed to another study, on yellow fever vaccine responses in identical twins.

The sequenced sample was CD8+ T cells sorted from blood. Receptor source: a woman aged 18-29 years in good health.

This clonotype was counted a few times. The chain uses TRBV6-6 and TRBJ1-2; D unclear. The CDR3 has 11 residues. CDR1 and CDR2 from the germline V gene are MNHNY and SVGAGI (reference sequence). V was trimmed by 2 bases and J by 8 bases, leaving 6 bases between them. The CDR3 sequence is CASSYGVGYTF. The CDR3 region has the DNA TGTGCCAGCAGTTACGGCGTGGGCTACACCTTC.

The rearrangement links TRBV24-1 to TRBJ2-1; D gene ambiguous. CDR3 length: 14 residues. V lost 3 bases to trimming and J lost 0 bases, with 5 bases between them. CDR1 and CDR2 (germline): KGHDR, SFDVKD. The CDR3 reads CATSDLDSYNEQFF. The CDR3 DNA reads as TGTGCCACCAGTGATCTGGACTCCTACAATGAGCAGTTCTTC.

This clonotype was seen repeatedly, ten times or more. CDR3 sequence reads: CASSQEGFGTGRSEQYF. CDR3 in DNA: TGCGCCAGCAGCCAAGAGGGCTTCGGGACAGGAAGATCCGAGCAGTACTTC. This rearrangement joins TRBV4-1 to TRBJ2-7, with 8 bases fitting TRBD1. V lost 0 bases and J lost 6; bases outside the gene matches: 13. Germline assignment: CDR1 MGHRA and CDR2 YSYEKL. The CDR3 has 17 amino acids.

DNA of the CDR3: TGTGCCACCGGACCCCTAGCGGGGGTCTACAATGAGCAGTTCTTC. Translation: CATGPLAGVYNEQFF. The rearrangement links TRBV15 to TRBJ2-1; TRBD2 matches 10 bases. CDR3 length: 15 residues. J gave up 3 bases and V 8 bases, and 7 bases lay outside the gene matches. Germline CDR1 LNHNV, CDR2 YYDKDF (reference sequence).

This clonotype was detected ten times or more. V gene TRBV5-5 combines with J gene TRBJ2-7; D not certain. CDR1 and CDR2 (germline): SGHKS, YYEKEE (reference sequence). This CDR3 is built from 11 residues. Trimming removed 3 bases at V and 6 bases at J, with 7 bases between. The CDR3 nucleotides are TGTGCCAGCAGCTGGATGGGCGAGCAGTACTTC. Amino acids: CASSWMGEQYF.

The rearrangement joins TRBV1 to TRBJ2-5; TRBD1 is the table's D call and was not checked against the DNA. TRBV1 is marked as a pseudogene. This CDR3 spans 16 amino acids. CDR3 sequence reads: CTSSQAGQGARETQYF. DNA of the CDR3: TGCACCAGCAGCCAAGCCGGGCAGGGGGCAAGGGAGACCCAGTACTTC.

In its sample, this clonotype was seen many times. The rearrangement joins TRBV20-1 to TRBJ1-1; no clear D gene. Germline assignment: CDR1 DFQATT and CDR2 SNEGSKA (reference sequence). The CDR3 runs 11 residues. The V end was cut by 3 bases, the J end by 4 bases, with 6 bases between. The CDR3 sequence: CSASRATEAFF. The CDR3, as DNA: TGCAGTGCTAGCCGGGCCACTGAAGCTTTCTTT.

The table lists this clonotype with a few counts. This sequence joins TRBV27 and TRBJ2-5; D may be TRBD1 (6 bases). Germline CDR1 MNHEY, CDR2 SMNVEV (reference sequence). With 4 bases removed from V and 2 bases from J, the gap between germline ends came to 14 bases. There are 15 residues in the CDR3. The CDR3 here is CASSSNRVGQETQYF. In nucleotides, the CDR3 is TGTGCCAGCAGTTCCAACAGGGTAGGGCAAGAGACCCAGTACTTC.

The table lists this clonotype with many counts. The V call is TRBV4-1, the J call TRBJ2-1; TRBD1 or TRBD2 may be the D gene (6 bases each). V lost 0 bases, J lost 4 bases, and 13 bases lay in between. Per germline, CDR1 MGHRA and CDR2 YSYEKL. The CDR3 totals 16 residues. The DNA of the CDR3 is TGCGCCAGCAGCCAAGATGAGGGGGGTCTTTACAATGAGCAGTTCTTC. Translation: CASSQDEGGLYNEQFF.

This clonotype was seen ten or more times. The DNA for the CDR3 is TGCGCCAGCAGGGACCCGGGACTAGCGGGGGAGCAGTACGTC. Its translation: CASRDPGLAGEQYV. The V gene is TRBV10-2, the J gene TRBJ2-7, with 13 nucleotides matching TRBD2. Germline CDR1 WSHSY, CDR2 SAAADI. The ends lost 6 bases at V and 7 bases at J; junction bases unmatched: 6. CDR3 length equals 14 residues.

This clonotype was observed many times. This chain links TRBV2 with TRBJ2-7; the D is unclear. The germline CDR1 and CDR2 sequences are SNHLY and FYNNEI. The CDR3 totals 12 residues. Trimming stripped 6 bases from V and 2 bases from J, with 8 bases between. The CDR3 coding sequence is TGTGCCAGCAGCCGCAGAGCCTACGAGCAGTACGTC. It translates to CASSRRAYEQYV.

This sequence joins TRBV20-1 and TRBJ2-6, with TRBD1 identical over 7 bases. The CDR3 is 16 residues long. Germline trimming cut 4 bases from V and 2 bases from J; bases unmatched to any gene: 8. Germline CDR1 and CDR2: DFQATT and SNEGSKA (reference sequence). The CDR3 DNA is TGCAGTGCTATTGGAGGCACAGGGGCTGGGGCCAACGTCCTGACTTTC. Protein: CSAIGGTGAGANVLTF.

The chain joins TRBV6-1 to TRBJ1-2; TRBD1 aligns across 8 bases. The CDR3 runs 13 residues. V was pared by 4 bases and J by 7 bases, with 5 bases of the junction left unmatched. In germline, CDR1 is MNHNS, CDR2 SASEGT. This CDR3 is CASSAGQGVGYTF. DNA for the CDR3: TGTGCCAGCAGTGCAGGACAGGGCGTTGGCTACACCTTC.

There are many counts of this clonotype. The chain combines TRBV7-3 with TRBJ1-2; TRBD1 might be the D (5 bases). The CDR3 loop spans 13 amino acids. V lost 5 bases to trimming and J lost 7 bases, with 14 bases between them. Germline V CDR1 and CDR2: SGHTA, FQGTGA. CDR3 in DNA: TGTGCCAGCAGCCCCTCCGTAGGGGCTGGCTACACCTTC. This translates into CASSPSVGAGYTF.

V usage is TRBV20-1 and J usage is TRBJ2-7; 14 bases agree with TRBD2. The CDR3 runs 18 residues. In germline, CDR1 is DFQATT, CDR2 SNEGSKA (reference sequence). The J segment lost 1 base and the V segment lost 0 bases, leaving 8 bases of the junction unmatched. The DNA of the CDR3 is TGCAGTGCTAGAGACCTCGGGACTAGCGGGGGCCGATCCTACGAGCAGTACGTC. The encoded protein is CSARDLGTSGGRSYEQYV.

This clonotype showed up just a few times. The chain is built from TRBV27 and TRBJ2-7; unclear D gene. The germline V gene has CDR1 MNHEY and CDR2 SMNVEV (reference sequence). The CDR3 runs to 13 residues. Trimming cost V 3 bases and J 3 bases, with 9 bases left between them. CDR3 nucleotide sequence: TGTGCCAGCAGTTTCTCTCTGGGCTACGAGCAGTACTTC. This translates into CASSFSLGYEQYF.

This clonotype has only a few counts. The chain is built from TRBV28 and TRBJ2-1; no definite D call. The V gene lost 7 bases and the J gene lost 4 bases, with 11 bases spanning the gap. This CDR3 has 13 residues. Germline assignment: CDR1 MDHEN and CDR2 SYDVKM. The CDR3, as DNA: TGTGCCAGCACTCAAACGGATTACAATGAGCAGTTCTTC. This codes for CASTQTDYNEQFF.

This clonotype was seen only a few times. The chain employs TRBV5-6 and TRBJ2-7; D is perhaps TRBD2 (7 bases). Per the germline V gene, CDR1 is SGHDT and CDR2 is YYEEEE. Trimming pared 4 bases from V and 3 bases from J, leaving 17 bases between. The CDR3 is 15 amino acids. This CDR3 reads CASSAGGGAVYEQYF. In DNA, the CDR3 is TGTGCCAGCAGCGCTGGGGGGGGGGCCGTCTACGAGCAGTACTTC.

This rearrangement joins TRBV29-1 to TRBJ2-3; 13 bases line up with TRBD2. The CDR3 length is 15 residues. The J segment lost 6 bases and the V segment lost 3 bases, leaving 6 bases of the junction unmatched. The V gene's germline CDR1 is SQVTM and CDR2 ANQGSEA. The CDR3 region has the DNA TGCAGCGTTGACGGGACTAGCGGGGCTTCGGATACGCAGTATTTT. Amino acids: CSVDGTSGASDTQYF.

The chain uses TRBV4-1 and TRBJ2-7; TRBD2 matches at 11 bases. The CDR3 extends over 16 amino acids. Germline CDR1 MGHRA, CDR2 YSYEKL. Trimming removed 2 bases from V and 6 bases from J; junction bases left unmatched: 9. The CDR3, as DNA: TGCGCCAGCAGCCAACTAGCGGGAGGAGGGAGGTGCGAGCAGTACTTC. Translated, it gives CASSQLAGGGRCEQYF.